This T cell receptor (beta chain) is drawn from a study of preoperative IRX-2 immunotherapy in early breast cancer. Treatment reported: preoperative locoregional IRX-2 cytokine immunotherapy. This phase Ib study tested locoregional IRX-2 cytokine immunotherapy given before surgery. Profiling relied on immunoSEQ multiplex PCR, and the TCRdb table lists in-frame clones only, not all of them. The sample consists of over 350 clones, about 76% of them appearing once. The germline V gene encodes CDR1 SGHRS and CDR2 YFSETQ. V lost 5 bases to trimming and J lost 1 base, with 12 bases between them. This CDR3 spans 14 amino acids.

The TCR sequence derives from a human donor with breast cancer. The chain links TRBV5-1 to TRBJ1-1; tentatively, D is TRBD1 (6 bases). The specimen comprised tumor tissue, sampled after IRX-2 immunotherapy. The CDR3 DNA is TGCGCCAGCAGTTCGGGACACCCGAACACTGAAGCTTTCTTT. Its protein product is CASSSGHPNTEAFF.